The clone carrying this T cell receptor (beta chain) came up many times. No antigen is known for it. MiXCR, run by TCRdb on the 5' RACE reads, gives a single entry per CDR3 protein. Here the sample spans about 690,000 distinct CDR3 sequences, around 6% being singletons. These data come from a study of identical twins. General observations from the study: One should note that invariant MAIT and iNKT cells could partly confound zero-insertion analyses.

There are 14 residues in the CDR3. Trimming removed 6 bases from V and 10 bases from J, with 18 bases in between. Looked up from germline, CDR1 is MNHNS and CDR2 is SASEGT. Input material: naive T cells sorted from blood. The sequence was obtained from a man aged 18 to 30 in good health. This chain joins TRBV6-1 and TRBJ1-4; D ambiguous. CDR3: CASSPANTGGKLFF. CDR3 sequence (DNA): TGTGCCAGCAGCCCCGCAAACACGGGTGGAAAACTGTTTTTT.